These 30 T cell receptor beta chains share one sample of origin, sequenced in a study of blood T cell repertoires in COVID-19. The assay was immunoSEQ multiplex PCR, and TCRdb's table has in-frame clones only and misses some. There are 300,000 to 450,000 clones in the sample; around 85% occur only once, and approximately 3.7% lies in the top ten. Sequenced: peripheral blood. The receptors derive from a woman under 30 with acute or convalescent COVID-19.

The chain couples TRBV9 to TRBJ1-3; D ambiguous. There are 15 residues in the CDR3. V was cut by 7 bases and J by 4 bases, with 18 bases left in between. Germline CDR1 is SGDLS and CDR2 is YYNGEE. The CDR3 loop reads CASGRESGLGNTIYF. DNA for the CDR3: TGTGCCAGCGGCCGGGAGTCTGGGCTCGGAAACACCATATATTTT.

CDR3 amino acids: CASSATLQSGYTF. CDR3 bases: TGTGCCAGCAGTGCTACGTTACAGTCTGGCTACACCTTC. The chain employs TRBV2 and TRBJ1-2, with D unclear. Germline CDR1 and CDR2: SNHLY and FYNNEI. The CDR3 spans 13 residues. Deletions cut 4 bases from V and 7 bases from J, with 13 bases between.

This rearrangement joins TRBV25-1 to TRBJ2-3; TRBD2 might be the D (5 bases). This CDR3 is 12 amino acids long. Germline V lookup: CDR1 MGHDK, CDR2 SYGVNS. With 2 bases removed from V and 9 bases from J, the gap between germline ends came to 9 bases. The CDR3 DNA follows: TGTGCCAGCAGTGAAGAGGGCCGGACGCAGTATTTT. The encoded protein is CASSEEGRTQYF.

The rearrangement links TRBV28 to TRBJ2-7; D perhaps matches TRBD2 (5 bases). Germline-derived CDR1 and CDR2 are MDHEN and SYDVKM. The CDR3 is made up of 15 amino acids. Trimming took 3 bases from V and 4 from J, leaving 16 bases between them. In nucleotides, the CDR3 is TGTGCCAGCAGTTTGCAAGCGGAGCCGGGGTACGAGCAGTACTTC. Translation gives CASSLQAEPGYEQYF.

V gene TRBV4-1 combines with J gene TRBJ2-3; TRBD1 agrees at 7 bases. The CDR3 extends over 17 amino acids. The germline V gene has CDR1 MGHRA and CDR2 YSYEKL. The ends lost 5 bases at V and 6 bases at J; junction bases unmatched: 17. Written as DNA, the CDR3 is TGCGCCAGCAGCGAAAGGGGGCCAGCGGAGCGGTTGGATACGCAGTATTTT. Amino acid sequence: CASSERGPAERLDTQYF.

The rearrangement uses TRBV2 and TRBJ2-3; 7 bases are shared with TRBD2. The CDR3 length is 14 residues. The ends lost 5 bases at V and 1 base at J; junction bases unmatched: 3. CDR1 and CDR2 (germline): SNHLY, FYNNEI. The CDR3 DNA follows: TGTGCCAGCAGTTATACTAGCGGCACAGATACGCAGTATTTT. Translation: CASSYTSGTDTQYF.

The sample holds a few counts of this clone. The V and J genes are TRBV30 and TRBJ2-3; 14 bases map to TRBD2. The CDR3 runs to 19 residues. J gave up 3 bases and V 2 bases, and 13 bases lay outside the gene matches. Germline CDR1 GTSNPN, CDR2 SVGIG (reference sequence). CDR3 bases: TGTGCCTGGAGTCTGACTAGCGGGGGGGCTTGGTCTATAACAGATACGCAGTATTTT. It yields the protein CAWSLTSGGAWSITDTQYF.

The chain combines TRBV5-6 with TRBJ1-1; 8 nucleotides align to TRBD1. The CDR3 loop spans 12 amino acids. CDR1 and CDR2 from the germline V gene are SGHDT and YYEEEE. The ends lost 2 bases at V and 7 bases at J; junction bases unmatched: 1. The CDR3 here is CASSFGQGEAFF. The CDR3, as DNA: TGTGCCAGCAGCTTCGGACAGGGTGAAGCTTTCTTT.

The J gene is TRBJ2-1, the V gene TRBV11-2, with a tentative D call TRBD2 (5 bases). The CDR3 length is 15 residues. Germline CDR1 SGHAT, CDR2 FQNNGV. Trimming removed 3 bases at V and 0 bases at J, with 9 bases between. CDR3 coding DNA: TGTGCCAGCAGCTTTCGGGGTAGCTCCTACAATGAGCAGTTCTTC. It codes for CASSFRGSSYNEQFF.

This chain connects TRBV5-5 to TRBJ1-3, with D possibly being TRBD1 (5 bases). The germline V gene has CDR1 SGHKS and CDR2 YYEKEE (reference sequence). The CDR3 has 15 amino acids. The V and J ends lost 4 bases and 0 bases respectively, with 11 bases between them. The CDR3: CASSAGSTSGNTIYF. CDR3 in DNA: TGTGCCAGCAGCGCAGGGTCGACCTCTGGAAACACCATATATTTT.

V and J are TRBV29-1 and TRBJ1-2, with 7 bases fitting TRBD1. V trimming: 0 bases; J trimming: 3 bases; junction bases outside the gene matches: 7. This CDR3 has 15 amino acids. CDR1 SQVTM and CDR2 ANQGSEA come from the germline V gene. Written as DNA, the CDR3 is TGCAGCGTTGAAGATCTTCAAGGGACAGACTATGGCTACACCTTC. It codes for CSVEDLQGTDYGYTF. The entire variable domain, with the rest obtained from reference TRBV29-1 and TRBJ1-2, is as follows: SAVISQKPSRDICQRGTSLTIQCQVDSQVTMMFWYRQQPGQSLTLIATANQGSEATYESGFVIDKFPISRPNLTFSTLTVSNMSPEDSSIYLCSVEDLQGTDYGYTFGSGTRLTVV.

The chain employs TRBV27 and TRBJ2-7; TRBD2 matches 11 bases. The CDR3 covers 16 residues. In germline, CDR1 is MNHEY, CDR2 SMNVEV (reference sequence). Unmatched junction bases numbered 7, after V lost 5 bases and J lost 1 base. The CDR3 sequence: CASSPETSGTSYEQYF. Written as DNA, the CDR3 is TGTGCCAGCAGTCCCGAGACTAGCGGGACGTCCTACGAGCAGTACTTC.

CDR3 sequence reads: CASSYGGEWGTEAFF. The CDR3 DNA follows: TGTGCCAGCAGTTACGGGGGCGAATGGGGCACTGAAGCTTTCTTT. The gene calls are TRBV6-5 and TRBJ1-1, with a weak D call TRBD1 (6 bases). Per the germline V gene, CDR1 is MNHEY and CDR2 is SVGAGI. V was clipped by 2 bases and J by 4 bases, with 14 bases between them. This CDR3 is 15 amino acids long.

CDR3: CASTQGAYGYTF. In DNA, the CDR3 is TGTGCCAGTACTCAGGGGGCATATGGCTACACCTTC. V is TRBV19 and J is TRBJ1-2; TRBD1 matches 8 bases. Losses at the gene ends were 7 bases for V and 5 bases for J; bases not matched to a gene: 3. CDR1 and CDR2 from the germline V gene are LNHDA and SQIVND (reference sequence). CDR3 length: 12 residues.

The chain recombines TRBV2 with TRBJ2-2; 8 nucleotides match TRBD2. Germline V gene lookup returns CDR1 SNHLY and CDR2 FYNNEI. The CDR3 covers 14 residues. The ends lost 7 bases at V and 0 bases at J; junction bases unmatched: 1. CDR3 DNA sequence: TGTGCCAGCAAGGGACTAGCGAACACCGGGGAGCTGTTTTTT. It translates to CASKGLANTGELFF.

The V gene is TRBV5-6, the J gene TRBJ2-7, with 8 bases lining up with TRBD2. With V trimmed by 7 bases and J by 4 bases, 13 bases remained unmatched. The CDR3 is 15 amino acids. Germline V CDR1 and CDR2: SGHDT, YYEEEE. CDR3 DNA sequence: TGTGCCAGCGCCCCGTTAGCGGGACGGGATTACGAGCAGTACTTC. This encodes CASAPLAGRDYEQYF. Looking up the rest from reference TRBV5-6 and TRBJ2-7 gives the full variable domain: DAGVTQSPTHLIKTRGQQVTLRCSPKSGHDTVSWYQQALGQGPQFIFQYYEEEERQRGNFPDRFSGHQFPNYSSELNVNALLLGDSALYLCASAPLAGRDYEQYFGPGTRLTVT.

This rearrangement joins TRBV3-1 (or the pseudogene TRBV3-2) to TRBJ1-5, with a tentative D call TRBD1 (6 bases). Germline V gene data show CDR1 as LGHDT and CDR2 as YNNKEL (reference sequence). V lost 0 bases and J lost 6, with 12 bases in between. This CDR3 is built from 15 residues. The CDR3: CASSQDPGAIQPQHF. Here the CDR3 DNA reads TGTGCCAGCAGCCAAGATCCAGGGGCGATTCAGCCCCAGCATTTT.

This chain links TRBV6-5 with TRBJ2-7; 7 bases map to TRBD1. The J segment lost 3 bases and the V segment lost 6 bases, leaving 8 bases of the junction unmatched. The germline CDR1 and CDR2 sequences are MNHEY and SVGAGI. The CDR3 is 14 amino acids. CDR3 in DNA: TGTGCCAGCAGACAAACAGGGGTCAGCTACGAGCAGTACTTC. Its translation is CASRQTGVSYEQYF.

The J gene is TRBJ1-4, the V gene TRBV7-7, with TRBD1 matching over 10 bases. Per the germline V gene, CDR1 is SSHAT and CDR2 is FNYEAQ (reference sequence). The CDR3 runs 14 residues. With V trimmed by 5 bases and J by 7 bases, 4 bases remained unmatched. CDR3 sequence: CASSAGDRGEKLFF. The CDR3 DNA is TGTGCCAGCAGCGCTGGGGACAGGGGTGAAAAACTGTTTTTT.

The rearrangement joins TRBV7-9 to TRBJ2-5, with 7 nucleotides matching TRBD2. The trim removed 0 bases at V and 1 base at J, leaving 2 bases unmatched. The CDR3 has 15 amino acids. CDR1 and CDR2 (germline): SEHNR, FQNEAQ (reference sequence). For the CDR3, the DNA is TGTGCCAGCAGCTTAGCTACGGGGGGCCAAGAGACCCAGTACTTC. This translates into CASSLATGGQETQYF.

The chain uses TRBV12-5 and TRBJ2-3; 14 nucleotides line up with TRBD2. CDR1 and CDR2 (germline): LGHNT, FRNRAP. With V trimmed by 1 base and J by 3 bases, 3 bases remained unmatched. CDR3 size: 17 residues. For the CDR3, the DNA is TGTGCTAGTGGTTTGGGCGGACTAGCGGGGGGTACAGATACGCAGTATTTT. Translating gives CASGLGGLAGGTDTQYF.

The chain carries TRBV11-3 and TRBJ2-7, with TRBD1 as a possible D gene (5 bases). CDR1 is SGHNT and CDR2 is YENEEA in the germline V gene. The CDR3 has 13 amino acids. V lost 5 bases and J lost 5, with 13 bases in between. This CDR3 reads CASSTGGFNEQYF. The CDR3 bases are TGTGCCAGCAGCACAGGCGGATTTAACGAGCAGTACTTC.

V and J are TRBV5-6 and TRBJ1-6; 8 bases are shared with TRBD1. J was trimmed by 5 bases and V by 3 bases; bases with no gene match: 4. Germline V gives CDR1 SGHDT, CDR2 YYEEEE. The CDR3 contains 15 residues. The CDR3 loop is CASSYGTGDNSPLHF. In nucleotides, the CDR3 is TGTGCCAGCAGCTATGGGACAGGAGATAATTCACCCCTCCACTTT.

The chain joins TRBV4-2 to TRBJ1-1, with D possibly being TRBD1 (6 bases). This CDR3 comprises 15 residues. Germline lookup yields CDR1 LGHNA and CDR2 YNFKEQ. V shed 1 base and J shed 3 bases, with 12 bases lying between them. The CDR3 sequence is CASSQGRQVDTEAFF. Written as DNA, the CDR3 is TGTGCCAGCAGCCAAGGTCGACAGGTGGACACTGAAGCTTTCTTT.

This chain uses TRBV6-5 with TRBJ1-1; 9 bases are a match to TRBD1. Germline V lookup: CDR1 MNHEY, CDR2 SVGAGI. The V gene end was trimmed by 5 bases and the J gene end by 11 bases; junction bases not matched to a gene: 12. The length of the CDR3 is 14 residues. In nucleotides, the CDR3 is TGTGCCAGCAGTCCAAGAGACAGGGGGTCGTGGGCTTTCTTT. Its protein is CASSPRDRGSWAFF.

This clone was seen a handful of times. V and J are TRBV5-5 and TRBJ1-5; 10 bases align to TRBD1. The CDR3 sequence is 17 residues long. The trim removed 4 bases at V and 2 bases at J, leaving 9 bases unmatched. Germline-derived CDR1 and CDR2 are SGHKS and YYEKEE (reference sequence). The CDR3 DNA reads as TGTGCCAGCAGCCTCCAAGCGACAGGGGGCGGCAATCAGCCCCAGCATTTT. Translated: CASSLQATGGGNQPQHF.

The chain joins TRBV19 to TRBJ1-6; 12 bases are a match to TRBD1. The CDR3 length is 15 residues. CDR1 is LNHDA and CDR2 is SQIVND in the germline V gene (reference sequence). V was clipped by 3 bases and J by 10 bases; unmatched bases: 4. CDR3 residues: CASSISGTGGSPLHF. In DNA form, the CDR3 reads TGTGCCAGTAGTATCTCCGGGACAGGGGGCTCACCCCTCCACTTT.

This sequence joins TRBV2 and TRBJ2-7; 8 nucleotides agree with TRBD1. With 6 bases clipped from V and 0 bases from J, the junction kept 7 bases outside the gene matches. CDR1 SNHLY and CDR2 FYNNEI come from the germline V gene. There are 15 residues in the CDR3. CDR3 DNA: TGTGCCAGCAGGGGAGACAGGGGACCCTCCTACGAGCAGTACTTC. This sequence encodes CASRGDRGPSYEQYF.

DNA for the CDR3: TGTGCCAGCAGCCAAGAACTGCGGGGGGGCTATGGCTACACCTTC. Translation gives CASSQELRGGYGYTF. This chain links TRBV3-1 (or the pseudogene TRBV3-2) with TRBJ1-2; a weak D match, TRBD1 (5 bases). The CDR3 covers 15 residues. Germline loops: CDR1 LGHDT, CDR2 YNNKEL (reference sequence). Trimming left V 0 bases short and J 4 bases short, with 12 bases between.

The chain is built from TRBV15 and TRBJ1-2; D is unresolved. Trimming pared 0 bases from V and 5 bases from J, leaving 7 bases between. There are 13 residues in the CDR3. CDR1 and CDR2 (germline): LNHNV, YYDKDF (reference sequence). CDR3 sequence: CATSRDPGYGYTF. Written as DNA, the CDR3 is TGTGCCACCAGCAGAGATCCGGGGTATGGCTACACCTTC.